The clone carrying this T cell receptor (beta chain) showed up just a few times. These data are taken from a study of regulatory T cells in long-lasting Graves disease. V shed 1 base, J shed 4 bases, and the junction held 2 bases outside the gene matches. The CDR3 contains 16 residues. Sequencing libraries for TCR beta were prepared with iRepertoire HTBI primers and Arm-PCR of CDR3 regions. From the multiplex PCR reads, TCRdb called clonotypes with MiXCR, one entry per CDR3 protein. The table records about 660,000 distinct CDR3 sequences, 30% of them present only once. Time point given: persistent/refractory GD, antithyroid drugs over 5 years with positive TRAb. Preparation of the TCR library used RNA extracted from PBMCs. The guidelines of the American Thyroid Association were the basis for diagnosing Graves' disease.

This TCR was sampled from a female donor with Graves disease. The chain employs TRBV12-3 or TRBV12-4 and TRBJ2-2; TRBD1 matches at 11 bases. The specimen comprised peripheral blood mononuclear cells (PBMCs), sampled when the disease was refractory, from a patient treated with antithyroid drugs. CDR3 in amino acids: CASSLGTGGGTGELFF. The CDR3 DNA follows: TGTGCCAGCAGTTTAGGGACAGGGGGCGGCACCGGGGAGCTGTTTTTT.